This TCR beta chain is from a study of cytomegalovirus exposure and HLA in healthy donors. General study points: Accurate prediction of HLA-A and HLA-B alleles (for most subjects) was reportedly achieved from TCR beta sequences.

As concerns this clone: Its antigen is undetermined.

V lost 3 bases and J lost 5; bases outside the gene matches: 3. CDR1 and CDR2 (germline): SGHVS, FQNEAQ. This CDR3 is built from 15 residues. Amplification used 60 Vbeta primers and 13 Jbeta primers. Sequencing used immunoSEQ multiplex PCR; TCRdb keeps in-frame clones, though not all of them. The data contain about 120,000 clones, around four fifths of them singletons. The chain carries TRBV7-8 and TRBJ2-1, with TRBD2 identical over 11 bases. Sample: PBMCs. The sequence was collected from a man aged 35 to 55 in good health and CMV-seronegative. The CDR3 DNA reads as TGTGCCAGCAGCTTCGTAGCGGGGGGGAACAATGAGCAGTTCTTC. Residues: CASSFVAGGNNEQFF.